The present entry profiles one TCR beta chain with its context. Its recognized antigen is unknown. Base qualities were left out, and no much larger clone turns up one base away. The library came from the immunoSEQ multiplex PCR assay. For most patients, genomic DNA was isolated with the Qiagen DNeasy Blood and Tissue Kit and sent frozen to Adaptive Biotechnologies for TCR sequencing. High-throughput TCR-beta CDR3 sequencing of genomic DNA from most patients was performed by Adaptive Biotechnologies. The original methods were these. TCR sequencing data for roughly 18 patients were retrieved from Adaptive's ImmunoSEQ software; three other patients were processed with MiXCR and VDJtools. To correct CD4 versus CD8 sorting errors, any sequence found in both subsets at a frequency ratio below 5:1 was removed. CDR3 nucleotide sequences shared between donor and recipient were removed because the origin of such sequences could not be assigned. To be classed as alloreactive, a clone needed at least 2-fold expansion over unstimulated cells and a minimum CFSE-low frequency of 0.002% (template counts) or 0.001% (read counts). A clone was considered mappable if detected in the sequenced pre-transplant spleen, lymph node, or MLR CFSE-low populations of the donor or recipient. Cumulative frequency of alloreactive clones was calculated as a percentage of all sequences weighted by copy number. This is the immuneACCESS table as TCRdb keeps it, with only in-frame sequences that have V and J called. A part of the clones is gone; compared with another copy, unresolved V genes explain less than half, and the rest is unexplained. V and J calls and clone size are those listed in that table; D and trimming were worked out from the DNA. The sample table shows about 93,000 clones, and 80% to 95% are seen once. Jointly, the top ten make up less than 0.5% of the sample.

The data originate from a study of graft-versus-host responses after intestinal transplantation (dated by TCRdb to the early 2020s). Concerning the study at large: The transplants that recipients got were multivisceral, liver-intestinal, or isolated intestinal. All recipients received anti-thymocyte globulin induction followed by maintenance tacrolimus and steroids for three to four years. A peak of at least 4% donor T cells among recipient peripheral blood mononuclear cells was the definition used for donor T cell macrochimerism. Alloreactive clones were identified by sequencing pre-transplant mixed lymphocyte reaction products and comparing them with unstimulated pre-transplant donor and recipient T cells. Bulk TCR-beta CDR3 sequencing was used to track graft-versus-host and host-versus-graft alloreactive T cell clones in the graft, circulation and bone marrow after intestinal transplantation. Rather than going through the commercial service, samples from a few later patients were sequenced in-house on an Illumina MiSeq and processed with MiXCR. The cohort enrolled about two dozen intestinal transplant recipients including one retransplant, and a few patients lacking pretransplant specimens were excluded.

This sample's time point label indicates: cells obtained before transplantation from donor or recipient. CD3+CD4+ and CD3+CD8+ populations were FACS-sorted from unstimulated pre-transplant donor and recipient cells taken from spleen or lymph nodes. Paper-wide results and their limitations: Peak levels of circulating GvH clones were associated with declines in HvG clones early after transplant. High GvH to HvG T cell clonal ratios were observed in the allografts of patients with donor T cell macrochimerism. The conclusions were limited by the relatively low number and heterogeneity of the intestinal transplant patients. GvH clones were found in recipient bone marrow, and some of the GvH clones appeared earlier in ileal mucosa or blood, which is consistent with an intestinal mucosal origin.

Spanning cysteine to phenylalanine, the CDR3 consists of 15 amino acids. Kept here is only the CDR3 DNA, which spans 45 bases and is read in frame from base 1. The germline ends are 11 bases apart after V is trimmed by 0 bases and J by 2 bases. Reading the germline V gene gives CDR1 SGHRS and CDR2 YFSETQ. The source material was unstimulated CD8+ T cells sorted from spleen or lymph node cells, sampled before intestinal transplant. The rearrangement joined TRBV5-1 to TRBJ1-2, and TRBD1 may be the D gene, going by 6 matching bases. The sequence was collected from a human donor who received an intestinal transplant. The DNA sequence is as follows: TGCGCCAGCAGCTTGGCCCCAGGGGAAAACTATGGCTACACCTTC. Its coded protein is CASSLAPGENYGYTF.